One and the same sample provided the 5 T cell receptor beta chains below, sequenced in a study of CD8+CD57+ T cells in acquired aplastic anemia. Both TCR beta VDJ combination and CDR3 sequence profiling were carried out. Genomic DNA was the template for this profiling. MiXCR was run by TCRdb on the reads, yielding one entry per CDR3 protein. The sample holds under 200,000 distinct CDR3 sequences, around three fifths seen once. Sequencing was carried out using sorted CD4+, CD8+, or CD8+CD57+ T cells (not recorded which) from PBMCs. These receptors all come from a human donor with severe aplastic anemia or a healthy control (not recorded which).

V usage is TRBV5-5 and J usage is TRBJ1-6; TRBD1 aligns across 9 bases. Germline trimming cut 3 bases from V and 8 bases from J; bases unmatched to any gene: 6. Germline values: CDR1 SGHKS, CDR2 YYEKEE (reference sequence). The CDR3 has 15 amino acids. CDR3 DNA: TGTGCCAGCAGCTACGGACAGGGGTGGGATTCACCCCTCCACTTT. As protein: CASSYGQGWDSPLHF. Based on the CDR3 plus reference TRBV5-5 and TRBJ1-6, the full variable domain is DAGVTQSPTHLIKTRGQQVTLRCSPISGHKSVSWYQQVLGQGPQFIFQYYEKEERGRGNFPDRFSARQFPNYSSELNVNALLLGDSALYLCASSYGQGWDSPLHFGNGTRLTVT.

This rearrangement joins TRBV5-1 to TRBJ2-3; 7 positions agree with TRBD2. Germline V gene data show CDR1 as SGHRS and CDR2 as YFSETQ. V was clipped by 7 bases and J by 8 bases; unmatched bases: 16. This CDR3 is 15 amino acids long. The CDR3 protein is CASDQASGAQGTQYF. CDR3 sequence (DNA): TGCGCCAGCGACCAGGCTAGCGGAGCGCAGGGTACGCAGTATTTT. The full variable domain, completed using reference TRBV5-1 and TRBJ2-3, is KAGVTQTPRYLIKTRGQQVTLSCSPISGHRSVSWYQQTPGQGLQFLFEYFSETQRNKGNFPGRFSGRQFSNSRSEMNVSTLELGDSALYLCASDQASGAQGTQYFGPGTRLTVL.

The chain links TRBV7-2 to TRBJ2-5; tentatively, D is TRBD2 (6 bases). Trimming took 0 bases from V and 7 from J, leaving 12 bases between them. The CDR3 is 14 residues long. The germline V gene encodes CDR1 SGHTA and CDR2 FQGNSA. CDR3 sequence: CASSLASGPGTQYF. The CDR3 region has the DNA TGTGCCAGCAGCTTAGCTAGCGGTCCGGGGACCCAGTACTTC.

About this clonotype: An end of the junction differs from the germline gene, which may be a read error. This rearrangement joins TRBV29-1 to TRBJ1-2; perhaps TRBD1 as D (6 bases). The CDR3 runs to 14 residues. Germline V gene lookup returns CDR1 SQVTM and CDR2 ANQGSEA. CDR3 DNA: TGCGGCGTTGAACCGACAGGTTCTAACTATGGCTACACCTTC. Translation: CGVEPTGSNYGYTF. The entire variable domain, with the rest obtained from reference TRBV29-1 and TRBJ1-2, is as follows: SAVISQKPSRDICQRGTSLTIQCQVDSQVTMMFWYRQQPGQSLTLIATANQGSEATYESGFVIDKFPISRPNLTFSTLTVSNMSPEDSSIYLCGVEPTGSNYGYTFGSGTRLTVV.

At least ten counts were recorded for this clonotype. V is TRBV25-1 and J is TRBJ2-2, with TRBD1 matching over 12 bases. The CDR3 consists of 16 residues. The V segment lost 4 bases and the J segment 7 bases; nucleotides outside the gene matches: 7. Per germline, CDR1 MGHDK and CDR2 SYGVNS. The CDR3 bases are TGTGCCAGCAGTGGACCGGGACAGGGGGCCTTCGGGGAGCTGTTTTTT. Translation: CASSGPGQGAFGELFF.